A selection of T cell receptor beta chains follows, all from one sample in a study of PD-L1 blockade in urothelial cancer. The assay was immunoSEQ multiplex PCR, and TCRdb's table has in-frame clones only and misses some. The table has about 87,000 clones, 70% to 90% seen once. Sequencing was performed on PBMCs, taken around atezolizumab (anti-PD-L1) treatment. These receptors were taken from an elderly woman with urothelial cancer. CDR3s include the opening cysteine and the closing phenylalanine or tryptophan. The D gene is left open where the match is weak. Clone size is given for some rows only: seen once, a few or many times, or a class if the clone is expanded.

d_call	clone_size	v_call	j_call	cdr3_nt	cdr3_aa
NA	few	TRBV18	TRBJ1-2	TGTGCCAGCTCGGGGAGCAACTATGGCTACACCTTC	CASSGSNYGYTF
NA	NA	TRBV6-1	TRBJ2-5	TGTGCCAGCAGTGAGTTTGTGGGGCAAGGAGGGGAGACCCAGTACTTC	CASSEFVGQGGETQYF
NA	NA	TRBV6-1	TRBJ2-5	TGTGCCAGCAGGACCGGGGGCCAAGAGACCCAGTACTTC	CASRTGGQETQYF
NA	once	TRBV11-2	TRBJ2-1	TGTGCCAGCAGCTTCAGGGGAACCTACAATGAGCAGTTCTTC	CASSFRGTYNEQFF
NA	NA	TRBV7-9	TRBJ1-2	TGTGCCAGCAGCTTAAGCGGGGGGGACTATGGCTACACCTTC	CASSLSGGDYGYTF
TRBD2	NA	TRBV6-1	TRBJ2-5	TGTGCCAGCAGTGAAGCCCGGACTAGCGGGAGTTATGAGACCCAGTACTTC	CASSEARTSGSYETQYF
TRBD2	NA	TRBV7-8	TRBJ2-2	TGTGCCAGCATCCGGGGGGGAGGGTACACCGGGGAGCTGTTTTTT	CASIRGGGYTGELFF
TRBD1	NA	TRBV28	TRBJ1-4	TGTGCCAGCAGTTTGGCGACAGGGGGGTCTGAAAAACTGTTTTTT	CASSLATGGSEKLFF
TRBD2	NA	TRBV5-4	TRBJ2-3	TGTGCCAGCAGCCCTGGGACGGGGAGGGCAGATACGCAGTATTTT	CASSPGTGRADTQYF
NA	NA	TRBV19	TRBJ1-5	TGTGCCAGTAGGGAGAGGAGAGGCAGTTACCAGCCCCAGCATTTT	CASRERRGSYQPQHF